The 22 T cell receptor beta chains below were found in one sample sequenced in a study of OX40 agonist ivuxolimab in advanced cancers. TCRdb keeps only in-frame clones here, not all; method: immunoSEQ multiplex PCR. The sample includes tens of thousands of clones, approximately 78% of them seen just once. Specimen: CD4+ or CD8+ T cells sorted from blood, collected in a trial of the OX40 agonist ivuxolimab. Receptors were obtained from an adult with an advanced solid tumor such as melanoma, head and neck, liver or kidney cancer.

This clone was picked up one time. The chain recombines TRBV5-6 with TRBJ1-2; weak D call: TRBD1 (6 bases). The CDR3 sequence is 10 residues long. Germline V gene data show CDR1 as SGHDT and CDR2 as YYEEEE. The V and J ends lost 5 bases and 14 bases respectively, with 13 bases between them. CDR3 amino acids: CASRGGPETF. In DNA form, the CDR3 reads TGTGCCAGCAGGGGGGGGCCGGAAACCTTC. Filled out from reference TRBV5-6 and TRBJ1-2, the complete variable domain reads DAGVTQSPTHLIKTRGQQVTLRCSPKSGHDTVSWYQQALGQGPQFIFQYYEEEERQRGNFPDRFSGHQFPNYSSELNVNALLLGDSALYLCASRGGPETFGSGTRLTVV.

This clone was seen a single time. The chain recombines TRBV9 with TRBJ2-5; D call uncertain. The V gene's germline CDR1 is SGDLS and CDR2 YYNGEE. The V gene lost 6 bases and the J gene lost 1 base, with 16 bases spanning the gap. CDR3 length: 15 residues. CDR3 residues: CASTLTMGFQETQYF. The CDR3 nucleotides read TGTGCCAGCACCTTGACCATGGGGTTCCAAGAGACCCAGTACTTC.

V gene TRBV27 combines with J gene TRBJ2-3; D is ambiguous. The germline CDR1 and CDR2 sequences are MNHEY and SMNVEV (reference sequence). The V end lost 5 bases, the J end lost 5 bases, and 11 bases lay between the germline ends. The CDR3 covers 13 residues. CDR3 coding DNA: TGTGCCAGCAGTCCGGTACCGGTAGATACGCAGTATTTT. It translates to CASSPVPVDTQYF.

The chain joins TRBV4-2 to TRBJ2-7; D uncertain. The CDR3 length is 11 residues. The germline V gene has CDR1 LGHNA and CDR2 YNFKEQ. Between the trimmed V and J ends, which lost 1 base and 7 bases, there was a span of 5 bases. The CDR3 protein is CASSQAGEQYF. The CDR3 DNA reads as TGTGCCAGCAGCCAAGCCGGGGAGCAGTACTTC.

This clone has a single count. The rearrangement links TRBV28 to TRBJ2-7; possibly TRBD2 for D (6 bases). Germline V gives CDR1 MDHEN, CDR2 SYDVKM. Trimming cost V 7 bases and J 6 bases, with 16 bases left between them. This CDR3 has 13 amino acids. CDR3 loop: CASTLVMGGEQYF. In nucleotides, the CDR3 is TGTGCCAGCACCCTTGTAATGGGGGGCGAGCAGTACTTC.

This clone was observed a single time. The rearrangement uses TRBV11-3 and TRBJ2-2, with D possibly being TRBD1 or TRBD2 (6 bases each). Trimming removed 5 bases at V and 5 bases at J, with 12 bases between. The germline CDR1 and CDR2 sequences are SGHNT and YENEEA. The CDR3 loop spans 14 amino acids. CDR3 bases: TGTGCCAGCAGCCCCCGAGGGGGGACCGGGGAGCTGTTTTTT. Its translation is CASSPRGGTGELFF.

The chain uses TRBV7-9 and TRBJ1-1, with 10 bases aligning to TRBD1. Unmatched junction bases numbered 10, after V lost 5 bases and J lost 1 base. In germline, CDR1 is SEHNR, CDR2 FQNEAQ (reference sequence). This CDR3 is built from 17 residues. CDR3 region: CASSATGTGAPNTEAFF. The DNA of the CDR3 is TGTGCCAGCAGCGCAACCGGGACAGGGGCCCCGAACACTGAAGCTTTCTTT. Supplemented by reference TRBV7-9 and TRBJ1-1, the full variable domain reads DTGVSQNPRHKITKRGQNVTFRCDPISEHNRLYWYRQTLGQGPEFLTYFQNEAQLEKSRLLSDRFSAERPKGSFSTLEIQRTEQGDSAMYLCASSATGTGAPNTEAFFGQGTRLTVV.

The gene calls are TRBV27 and TRBJ1-2, with unresolved D. V gave up 5 bases and J gave up 4 bases, with 5 bases separating them. Germline-derived CDR1 and CDR2 are MNHEY and SMNVEV (reference sequence). The CDR3 runs 11 residues. The CDR3, as DNA: TGTGCCAGCAGTCCGGGCTATGGCTACACCTTC. Its protein product is CASSPGYGYTF.

This clone has a handful of counts. V gene TRBV7-9 combines with J gene TRBJ1-4, with 8 bases fitting TRBD1. From germline, CDR1 is SEHNR and CDR2 FQNEAQ (reference sequence). The CDR3 is made up of 13 amino acids. Trimming cost V 2 bases and J 8 bases; bases outside gene matches: 1. The CDR3 is CASSLPGGEKLFF. The CDR3 DNA reads as TGTGCCAGCAGCTTACCAGGGGGCGAAAAACTGTTTTTT.

The chain is built from TRBV6-1 and TRBJ1-1, with TRBD1 identical over 7 bases. Trimming took 3 bases from V and 6 from J; bases not matched to a gene: 4. CDR1 and CDR2 (germline): MNHNS, SASEGT. The CDR3 covers 13 residues. The CDR3 DNA is TGTGCCAGCAGTGAGGGACAGTTCGCTGAAGCTTTCTTT. It encodes CASSEGQFAEAFF.

The rearrangement links TRBV9 to TRBJ2-3; tentative D call: TRBD1 (5 bases). Per the germline V gene, CDR1 is SGDLS and CDR2 is YYNGEE. Deletions cut 4 bases from V and 5 bases from J, with 14 bases between. There are 14 residues in the CDR3. CDR3 sequence reads: CASSSSGQGDTQYF. The CDR3, as DNA: TGTGCCAGCAGCTCCTCAGGTCAGGGAGATACGCAGTATTTT.

This clone was seen just once. The chain recombines TRBV11-2 with TRBJ2-4, with a tentative D call TRBD2 (6 bases). The length of the CDR3 is 17 residues. CDR1 and CDR2 (germline): SGHAT, FQNNGV. Trimming took off 2 bases at V and 2 bases at J, with 16 bases between the two ends. CDR3 nucleotide sequence: TGTGCCAGCAGCTTAACCGGGACTCGGGAGACCAAAAACATTCAGTACTTC. Residues: CASSLTGTRETKNIQYF.

The rearrangement links TRBV5-6 to TRBJ2-2, with D unresolved. This CDR3 has 16 residues. V gave up 4 bases and J gave up 4 bases, with 17 bases separating them. CDR1 and CDR2 (germline): SGHDT, YYEEEE. As DNA, the CDR3 is TGTGCCAGCAGCCTGCCTACAGAGTCGATCACCGGGGAGCTGTTTTTT. Translated, it gives CASSLPTESITGELFF.

The chain joins TRBV28 to TRBJ1-1; 7 nucleotides line up with TRBD1. The CDR3 spans 15 residues. The V gene end was trimmed by 2 bases and the J gene end by 4 bases; junction bases not matched to a gene: 7. Germline V CDR1 and CDR2: MDHEN, SYDVKM. The CDR3 loop reads CASSLRAGGVTEAFF. CDR3 bases: TGTGCCAGCAGTTTAAGGGCAGGGGGAGTCACTGAAGCTTTCTTT. The variable domain in full, with the rest retrieved from reference TRBV28 and TRBJ1-1, is DVKVTQSSRYLVKRTGEKVFLECVQDMDHENMFWYRQDPGLGLRLIYFSYDVKMKEKGDIPEGYSVSREKKERFSLILESASTNQTSMYLCASSLRAGGVTEAFFGQGTRLTVV.

V and J are TRBV15 and TRBJ2-1; 10 nucleotides line up with TRBD2. The germline V gene has CDR1 LNHNV and CDR2 YYDKDF (reference sequence). The CDR3 runs 16 residues. Trimming took 1 base from V and 2 from J; bases not matched to a gene: 2. The CDR3, as DNA: TGTGCCACCAGCAGAGGGACTAGCGGTACCTACAATGAGCAGTTCTTC. Residues: CATSRGTSGTYNEQFF.

The chain recombines TRBV4-3 with TRBJ2-7, with D perhaps TRBD1 (6 bases). This CDR3 region has 13 residues. CDR1 and CDR2 from the germline V gene are LGHNA and YSLEER. Between the trimmed V and J ends, which lost 3 bases and 7 bases, there was a span of 13 bases. CDR3 in amino acids: CASSQGHWMEQYF. The CDR3 DNA reads TGCGCCAGCAGCCAGGGACACTGGATGGAGCAGTACTTC.

The chain joins TRBV28 to TRBJ2-3, with unresolved D. Between the trimmed V and J ends, which lost 3 bases and 1 base, there was a span of 8 bases. The CDR3 extends over 14 amino acids. CDR1 MDHEN and CDR2 SYDVKM come from the germline V gene. CDR3 in DNA: TGTGCCAGCAGTTTTGACGCTGGCACAGATACGCAGTATTTT. Translated, it gives CASSFDAGTDTQYF.

The chain is built from TRBV21-1 and TRBJ1-5. TRBV21-1 is classified as a pseudogene. CDR3 length equals 15 residues. The CDR3 sequence is CASSKEGRGNQPQHF. CDR3 in DNA: TGTGCCAGCAGCAAAGAAGGTAGGGGCAATCAGCCCCAGCATTTT.

This rearrangement joins TRBV14 to TRBJ2-7; D call uncertain. CDR1 and CDR2 from the germline V gene are SGHDN and FVKESK. CDR3 length equals 17 residues. V gave up 0 bases and J gave up 0 bases, with 15 bases separating them. In DNA form, the CDR3 reads TGTGCCAGCAGCCAAGATCCCACAGTTGATTTCTCCTACGAGCAGTACTTC. This encodes CASSQDPTVDFSYEQYF. The full variable domain, completed using reference TRBV14 and TRBJ2-7, is EAGVTQFPSHSVIEKGQTVTLRCDPISGHDNLYWYRRVMGKEIKFLLHFVKESKQDESGMPNNRFLAERTGGTYSTLKVQPAELEDSGVYFCASSQDPTVDFSYEQYFGPGTRLTVT.

This clone was counted a single time. This CDR3 reads CASSPNYEQYF. The CDR3 region has the DNA TGTGCCAGCAGCCCGAACTACGAGCAGTACTTC. The chain joins TRBV7-2 to TRBJ2-7; D uncertain. The length of the CDR3 is 11 residues. V was trimmed by 5 bases and J by 3 bases, leaving 5 bases between them. Germline CDR1 reads SGHTA; CDR2 reads FQGNSA.

J is TRBJ2-3 and V is TRBV11-3, with D maybe TRBD2 (6 bases). The CDR3 totals 14 residues. The germline CDR1 and CDR2 sequences are SGHNT and YENEEA. The V end was cut by 2 bases, the J end by 3 bases, with 9 bases between. DNA of the CDR3: TGTGCCAGCAGCTTAATGGAGGGGACAGATACGCAGTATTTT. Protein: CASSLMEGTDTQYF.

This clone has more than one count but fewer than ten. This chain connects TRBV7-9 to TRBJ2-7; D possibly matches TRBD1 or TRBD2 (7 bases each). The CDR3 has 13 residues. In germline, CDR1 is SEHNR, CDR2 FQNEAQ (reference sequence). V was clipped by 5 bases and J by 4 bases, with 12 bases between them. CDR3 protein: CASSPGGGYEQYF. The CDR3 nucleotides are TGTGCCAGCAGCCCAGGGGGGGGTTACGAGCAGTACTTC.